The clone carrying this T cell receptor beta chain was observed a handful of times. The antigen is unknown. Via the markers CD45RO/CCR7/CD25/CD127/CD95/CD27, stem cell-like memory, regulatory, central memory and naive CD4+ cells were sorted. These data belong to a study of beta chain features in type 1 diabetes. About the research overall: Age, gender and cell yields were alike across patients and healthy donors. Study-wide points: Equally in patients and controls, shorter templates might have been favored by PCR. A greater similarity of naive, central memory and Treg TCRB repertoires was seen among patients than among healthy donors.

CDR3 length: 15 residues. CDR1 is SGHRS and CDR2 is YFSETQ in the germline V gene. V lost 4 bases to trimming and J lost 4 bases; unmatched junction nucleotides: 9. The authors reverse transcribed all of the isolated RNA, so sequencing captured expressed TCRB transcripts. Clones were read by immunoSEQ multiplex PCR, and TCRdb kept only the in-frame ones, dropping some. The top ten clones hold 0.065% of a sample with around 99,000 clones, roughly 40% of them seen once. The sample comprised stem cell memory CD4+ T cells from blood. The V call is TRBV5-1, the J call TRBJ1-1, with 8 nucleotides matching TRBD1. The receptor comes from a woman younger than 30 in good health. The chain's CDR3 is CASSPSGQGFTEAFF. The DNA of the CDR3 is TGCGCCAGCAGCCCAAGCGGACAGGGCTTCACTGAAGCTTTCTTT.